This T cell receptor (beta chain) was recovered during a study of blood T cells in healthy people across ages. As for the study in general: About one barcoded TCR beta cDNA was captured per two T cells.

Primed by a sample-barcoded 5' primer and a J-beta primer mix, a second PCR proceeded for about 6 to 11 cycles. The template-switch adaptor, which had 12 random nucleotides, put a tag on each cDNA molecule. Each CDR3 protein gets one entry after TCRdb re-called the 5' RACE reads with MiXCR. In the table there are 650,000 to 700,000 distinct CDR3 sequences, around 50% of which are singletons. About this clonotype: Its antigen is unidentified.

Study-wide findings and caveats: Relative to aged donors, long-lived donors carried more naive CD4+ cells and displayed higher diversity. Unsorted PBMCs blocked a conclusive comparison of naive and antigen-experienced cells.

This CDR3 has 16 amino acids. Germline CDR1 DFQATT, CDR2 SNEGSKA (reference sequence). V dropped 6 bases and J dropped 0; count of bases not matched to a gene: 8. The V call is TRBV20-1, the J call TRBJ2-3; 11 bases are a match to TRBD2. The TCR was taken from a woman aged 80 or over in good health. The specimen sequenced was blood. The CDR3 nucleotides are TGCAGTGCACTCCCGGGACTAGCGGCGAGCACAGATACGCAGTATTTT. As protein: CSALPGLAASTDTQYF.